The 26 T cell receptor beta chains presented below share a single source sample, sequenced in a study of beta chain features in type 1 diabetes. Expressed TCRB transcripts got sequenced, as all isolated RNA was reverse transcribed. Produced via immunoSEQ multiplex PCR; TCRdb's table is partial and in-frame only. The sample has almost 350,000 clones, less than 9.5% seen once; the top ten hold less than 0.45%. Sequenced sample: central memory CD4+ T cells from blood. All receptors derive from a woman between 18 and 29 years old in good health.

The V call is TRBV5-1, the J call TRBJ2-1; 9 bases are shared with TRBD1. The V gene end was trimmed by 0 bases and the J gene end by 8 bases; junction bases not matched to a gene: 3. The CDR3 is 14 residues long. CDR1 and CDR2 from the germline V gene are SGHRS and YFSETQ. The CDR3 DNA reads TGCGCCAGCAGCTTGGTGGACAGGGGCGATGAGCAGTTCTTC. This encodes CASSLVDRGDEQFF.

The rearrangement joins TRBV6-6 to TRBJ2-7; possibly TRBD2 for D (6 bases). The length of the CDR3 is 16 residues. Germline V gives CDR1 MNHNY, CDR2 SVGAGI (reference sequence). V was cut by 5 bases and J by 5 bases, with 22 bases left in between. The DNA of the CDR3 is TGTGCCAGCAGTCTGGGCTTGGGACTTGGAGGTAACGAGCAGTACTTC. Translated: CASSLGLGLGGNEQYF.

The J gene is TRBJ1-2, the V gene TRBV5-6, with a weak D call TRBD1 (6 bases). CDR3 length equals 14 residues. Germline V gene sequence: CDR1 SGHDT, CDR2 YYEEEE. Trimming took off 1 base at V and 3 bases at J, with 10 bases between the two ends. DNA of the CDR3: TGTGCCAGCAGCTTGACAGGGATCGACTATGGCTACACCTTC. This codes for CASSLTGIDYGYTF.

V is TRBV7-6 and J is TRBJ1-4, with 11 bases lining up with TRBD1. The CDR3 is 14 amino acids. The J segment lost 7 bases and the V segment lost 5 bases, leaving 3 bases of the junction unmatched. The V gene's germline CDR1 is SGHVS and CDR2 FNYEAQ. The CDR3 sequence is CASSRDRGSEKLFF. The CDR3 DNA sequence: TGTGCCAGCAGCCGGGACAGGGGGAGTGAAAAACTGTTTTTT.

The chain couples TRBV7-9 to TRBJ2-3; tentative D call: TRBD2 (5 bases). Trimming shortened V by 4 bases and J by 6 bases, and 14 bases separated the two germline ends. The germline gives CDR1 SEHNR, CDR2 FQNEAQ (reference sequence). This CDR3 comprises 14 residues. The CDR3, as DNA: TGTGCCAGCAGCTCTAGCTCGCCGGCGGATACGCAGTATTTT. Translating it yields CASSSSSPADTQYF.

This clone turned up a few times. The V gene is TRBV28, the J gene TRBJ2-7; 9 positions agree with TRBD2. The junction had 12 bases not matched to a gene; V was cut back by 5 bases and J by 7 bases. The germline CDR1 and CDR2 sequences are MDHEN and SYDVKM. The CDR3 is made up of 15 amino acids. The DNA of the CDR3 is TGTGCCAGCAGTCTCTCCGGGACTAGCATCGGGGAGCAGTACTTC. This codes for CASSLSGTSIGEQYF.

For this clone: The junction shows a germline mismatch at one end, possibly a read error. The chain links TRBV19 to TRBJ2-5; possible D gene TRBD2, 7 bases. The CDR3 consists of 13 residues. Germline loops: CDR1 LNHDA, CDR2 SQIVND (reference sequence). CDR3 amino acids: CASRGGGFKTQYF. The CDR3 DNA follows: TGTGCAAGTAGGGGCGGGGGCTTTAAGACCCAGTACTTC.

J is TRBJ2-2 and V is TRBV18; D unclear. Germline V gene lookup returns CDR1 KGHSH and CDR2 LQKENI. The CDR3 totals 14 residues. V was clipped by 10 bases and J by 0 bases, with 12 bases between them. In nucleotides, the CDR3 is TGTGCCACGCGGCCTGGAGCGAACACCGGGGAGCTGTTTTTT. Encoded protein: CATRPGANTGELFF.

Only a few counts were recorded for this clone. CDR3 sequence reads: CASSFPSGSTFF. The CDR3 DNA follows: TGTGCCAGCAGCTTCCCTAGCGGGAGTACTTTCTTC. The chain has TRBV7-2 and TRBJ2-1, with 10 bases matching TRBD2. The germline V gene has CDR1 SGHTA and CDR2 FQGNSA. The V gene end was trimmed by 3 bases and the J gene end by 16 bases; junction bases not matched to a gene: 6. The CDR3 has 12 residues.

The chain joins TRBV29-1 to TRBJ2-1; D is unresolved. The CDR3 sequence is 14 residues long. CDR1 is SQVTM and CDR2 is ANQGSEA in the germline V gene. V shed 1 base and J shed 0 bases, with 7 bases lying between them. CDR3 sequence: CSVEASSSYNEQFF. The DNA for the CDR3 is TGCAGCGTTGAAGCTTCGAGCTCCTACAATGAGCAGTTCTTC.

This clone was seen more than once but under ten times. The chain recombines TRBV6-1 with TRBJ2-7, with 7 bases fitting TRBD1. Per germline, CDR1 MNHNS and CDR2 SASEGT. This CDR3 comprises 15 residues. The junction had 7 bases not matched to a gene; V was cut back by 4 bases and J by 1 base. CDR3 coding DNA: TGTGCCAGCAGTGTTTACAGGGGTTCATCCTACGAGCAGTACTTC. It specifies CASSVYRGSSYEQYF.

The gene calls are TRBV27 and TRBJ1-5; D may be TRBD1 (6 bases). The germline V gene has CDR1 MNHEY and CDR2 SMNVEV (reference sequence). The CDR3 runs 14 residues. V was cut by 6 bases and J by 9 bases, with 18 bases left in between. CDR3 bases: TGTGCCAGCAGGGCCCACCGGGGGGGGCCGCCCCAGCATTTT. Its translation is CASRAHRGGPPQHF.

This chain joins TRBV9 and TRBJ2-7; D ambiguous. V lost 0 bases, J lost 4 bases, and 8 bases lay in between. CDR1 is SGDLS and CDR2 is YYNGEE in the germline V gene. The CDR3 contains 13 residues. CDR3 nucleotides: TGTGCCAGCAGCGTAGCGCCCCAGTACGAGCAGTACTTC. It is translated as CASSVAPQYEQYF.

This chain links TRBV9 with TRBJ1-1; no clear D. The CDR3 covers 14 residues. The ends were cut back, 1 base at V and 0 bases at J, with 7 bases in the middle. The germline V gene encodes CDR1 SGDLS and CDR2 YYNGEE. The CDR3 sequence is CASSVSVMNTEAFF. DNA for the CDR3: TGTGCCAGCAGCGTATCAGTCATGAACACTGAAGCTTTCTTT.

This clone came up many times. Other DNA sequences in this sample translate to the same CDR3. V gene TRBV10-2 combines with J gene TRBJ1-5, with 7 bases identical to TRBD1. The CDR3 runs to 13 residues. Per the germline V gene, CDR1 is WSHSY and CDR2 is SAAADI. The junction had 2 bases not matched to a gene; V was cut back by 5 bases and J by 4 bases. The CDR3 loop reads CASSTQGNQPQHF. The CDR3 DNA reads as TGCGCCAGCAGTACACAGGGGAATCAGCCCCAGCATTTT.

This clone was counted a few times. The gene calls are TRBV11-2 and TRBJ2-1; a weak D match, TRBD1 (5 bases). CDR1 and CDR2 from the germline V gene are SGHAT and FQNNGV. Trimming left V 4 bases short and J 4 bases short, with 8 bases between. The CDR3 covers 13 residues. CDR3 residues: CASSSQGYNEQFF. DNA for the CDR3: TGTGCCAGCAGCTCCCAGGGTTACAATGAGCAGTTCTTC. The full variable domain, in which reference TRBV11-2 and TRBJ2-1 provide the parts outside the CDR3, is EAGVAQSPRYKIIEKRQSVAFWCNPISGHATLYWYQQILGQGPKLLIQFQNNGVVDDSQLPKDRFSAERLKGVDSTLKIQPAKLEDSAVYLCASSSQGYNEQFFGPGTRLTVL.

There are many counts of this clone. Other DNA sequences in this sample translate to the same CDR3. The rearrangement uses TRBV7-8 and TRBJ2-7; D is ambiguous. The V and J ends lost 5 bases and 2 bases respectively, with 7 bases between them. The CDR3 has 12 amino acids. Germline CDR1 reads SGHVS; CDR2 reads FQNEAQ. Here the CDR3 DNA reads TGTGCCAGCAGCCCAAATCCCTACGAGCAGTACTTC. Amino acid sequence: CASSPNPYEQYF.

In its sample, this clone was seen a few times. Other DNA sequences within the sample encode an identical CDR3. The rearrangement uses TRBV7-2 and TRBJ2-3; D may be TRBD2 (5 bases). The CDR3 has 14 residues. V lost 1 base to trimming and J lost 4 bases, with 9 bases between them. CDR1 and CDR2 from the germline V gene are SGHTA and FQGNSA. CDR3 residues: CASSLELGADTQYF. The CDR3 coding sequence is TGTGCCAGCAGCTTAGAGCTGGGAGCAGATACGCAGTATTTT.

This clone was recorded at least ten times. The sample has other DNA sequences that encode this CDR3 too. This chain joins TRBV11-2 and TRBJ2-6; D unclear. Between the trimmed V and J ends, which lost 7 bases and 4 bases, there was a span of 8 bases. The CDR3 contains 13 residues. Looked up from germline, CDR1 is SGHAT and CDR2 is FQNNGV. CDR3 coding DNA: TGTGCCAGCATAGGTCCGGGGGCCAACGTCCTGACTTTC. It codes for CASIGPGANVLTF.

This clone was seen a few times. J is TRBJ2-1 and V is TRBV7-9; 7 nucleotides agree with TRBD2. CDR3 size: 16 residues. CDR1 is SEHNR, CDR2 FQNEAQ, per germline (reference sequence). The V gene end was trimmed by 4 bases and the J gene end by 0 bases; junction bases not matched to a gene: 6. The CDR3 DNA reads as TGTGCCAGCAGCTCCACCCTAGCGGTCTCCTACAATGAGCAGTTCTTC. It specifies CASSSTLAVSYNEQFF.

This clone was counted only a few times. The rearrangement links TRBV4-2 to TRBJ2-3, with 7 bases lining up with TRBD2. The CDR3 is 17 amino acids. Looked up from germline, CDR1 is LGHNA and CDR2 is YNFKEQ. The trim removed 1 base at V and 0 bases at J, leaving 7 bases unmatched. CDR3: CASSQGASGISTDTQYF. The CDR3 nucleotides are TGTGCCAGCAGCCAAGGCGCCAGCGGGATTAGCACAGATACGCAGTATTTT.

In its sample, this clone was seen many times. The chain combines TRBV25-1 with TRBJ2-1; no definite D call. V lost 3 bases to trimming and J lost 7 bases, with 4 bases between them. CDR3 length equals 11 residues. Germline loops: CDR1 MGHDK, CDR2 SYGVNS. CDR3 DNA sequence: TGTGCCAGCAGTGAGATTAATGAGCAGTTCTTC. Translating gives CASSEINEQFF.

In this sample, this clone turned up a few times. The gene calls are TRBV28 and TRBJ1-2; 8 nucleotides agree with TRBD1. CDR3 size: 14 residues. V lost 10 bases to trimming and J lost 6 bases; unmatched junction nucleotides: 13. Germline values: CDR1 MDHEN, CDR2 SYDVKM. CDR3 nucleotides: TGTGCCATCCCGAAACGGGACAGGTCTGATGGCTACACCTTC. Protein: CAIPKRDRSDGYTF.

This clone has a count of ten or more. Other DNA sequences in the sample encode the same CDR3. V and J are TRBV28 and TRBJ1-5; D is uncertain. Germline assignment: CDR1 MDHEN and CDR2 SYDVKM. V was trimmed by 2 bases and J by 3 bases, leaving 8 bases between them. The CDR3 has 14 amino acids. The CDR3: CASSLISFNQPQHF. CDR3 DNA: TGTGCCAGCAGTTTAATTTCATTCAATCAGCCCCAGCATTTT.

In this sample, this clone turned up a few times. The chain recombines TRBV15 with TRBJ2-1; D is uncertain. The CDR3 covers 12 residues. V lost 5 bases and J lost 1, with 3 bases in between. Germline values: CDR1 LNHNV, CDR2 YYDKDF (reference sequence). The DNA of the CDR3 is TGTGCCACCAGCGTATCCTACAATGAGCAGTTCTTC. It encodes CATSVSYNEQFF.

The chain recombines TRBV2 with TRBJ1-5; tentatively, D is TRBD1 (5 bases). CDR3 size: 15 residues. V lost 0 bases, J lost 5 bases, and 11 bases lay in between. CDR1 SNHLY and CDR2 FYNNEI come from the germline V gene. The CDR3 sequence: CASSEAVGGDQPQHF. The CDR3 DNA follows: TGTGCCAGCAGTGAAGCGGTGGGGGGGGATCAGCCCCAGCATTTT.